A selection of T cell receptor beta chains follows, all from one sample in a study of beta chain features in type 1 diabetes. Method: immunoSEQ multiplex PCR; TCRdb's copy keeps in-frame clones and lacks some. The profile shows around 280,000 clones, over 14% of them singletons. The sequencing sample was made of naive CD4+ T cells from blood. These receptors all stem from a man younger than 35 with type 1 diabetes. Both conserved end residues are part of each CDR3. A D gene is named only where the DNA matches it firmly. Rows give clone size only sometimes, using once, few, many, or a class for an expanded clone.

d_call	clone_size	v_call	j_call	cdr3_nt	cdr3_aa
.	.	TRBV11-2	TRBJ2-2	TGTGCCAGCAGCCCTAGCGTCACCGGGGAGCTGTTTTTT	CASSPSVTGELFF
TRBD1	.	TRBV9	TRBJ1-1	TGTGCCAGCAGCGTATCCCGGGACAGGGTTGGAGCTTTCTTT	CASSVSRDRVGAFF
TRBD2	few	TRBV18	TRBJ2-1	TGTGCCAGCTCACCTAACGACCCGGGAGGGAACTACAATGAGCAGTTCTTC	CASSPNDPGGNYNEQFF
TRBD2	.	TRBV4-1	TRBJ2-3	TGCGCCAGCAGCCAAGTCGCACTAGCGGGTGGGATAGATACGCAGTATTTT	CASSQVALAGGIDTQYF
TRBD2	.	TRBV7-8	TRBJ2-7	TGTGCCAGCAACCAACCACCGGGACTACTAAGGAACGAGCAGTACTTC	CASNQPPGLLRNEQYF
.	few	TRBV5-1	TRBJ2-1	TGCGCCAGCAGCCTAACCTTAGTGGATGAGCAGTTCTTC	CASSLTLVDEQFF
.	once	TRBV7-2	TRBJ1-2	TGTGCCAGCAGCCCGAGTCAGGGGTATAACTATGGCTACACCTTC	CASSPSQGYNYGYTF
TRBD1	few	TRBV7-9	TRBJ1-4	TGTGCCAGCAGCTGGACAGGGAGTGATGAAAAACTGTTTTTT	CASSWTGSDEKLFF
.	.	TRBV7-9	TRBJ2-5	TGTGCCAGCAGCTTAAGCCAGACCCAGTACTTC	CASSLSQTQYF
.	.	TRBV9	TRBJ1-5	TGTGCCAACCCAGCCACCGGGACTCCCCAGCCCCAGCATTTT	CANPATGTPQPQHF
.	.	TRBV7-2	TRBJ2-2	TGTGCCAGCAGCCAGGACTGGATGAACACCGGGGAGCTGTTTTTT	CASSQDWMNTGELFF
TRBD2	.	TRBV2	TRBJ2-3	TGTGCCAGCAGTGACGGGACTAGCATTACAGATACGCAGTATTTT	CASSDGTSITDTQYF
.	few	TRBV14	TRBJ2-7	TGTGCCAGCAGCAGAGTCAACTACGAGCAGTACTTC	CASSRVNYEQYF
.	few	TRBV18	TRBJ2-3	TGTGCCAGCTCACACGACAGAAGCACAGATACGCAGTATTTT	CASSHDRSTDTQYF
TRBD2	.	TRBV19	TRBJ2-5	TGTGCCAGTAGTAAAGCCGGGACTAGCGGAAAAGAGACCCAGTACTTC	CASSKAGTSGKETQYF
.	.	TRBV30	TRBJ2-7	TGTGCCTGGAGTGTCTTTAGTGCGGGCGAGCAGTACTTC	CAWSVFSAGEQYF
TRBD1	few	TRBV28	TRBJ2-7	TGTGCCAGCAGTTCACCGGGGACAGGGGCCCACGAGCAGTACTTC	CASSSPGTGAHEQYF
.	few	TRBV30	TRBJ2-7	TGTGCCTGGAGTGTACTTGGAGAAGTGAGCGAGCAGTACTTC	CAWSVLGEVSEQYF
.	few	TRBV5-1	TRBJ2-5	TGCGCCAGCAGCTTGGGAAGGATAGCGGAGACCCAGTACTTC	CASSLGRIAETQYF
TRBD2	.	TRBV7-2	TRBJ2-2	TGTGCCAGCAGCTTTCGGGGCGGGAGCGACACCGGGGAGCTGTTTTTT	CASSFRGGSDTGELFF
.	few	TRBV11-2	TRBJ1-1	TGTGCCAGCAGGGCCGGGACAACTAAAGAAGCTTTCTTT	CASRAGTTKEAFF
.	.	TRBV7-2	TRBJ2-5	TGTGCCAGCAGCTTAAGTGTCCGGCAGGGGGAGACCCAGTACTTC	CASSLSVRQGETQYF
.	.	TRBV6-6	TRBJ2-3	TGTGCCAGCACCTCAGCGACTAGCACAGATACGCAGTATTTT	CASTSATSTDTQYF
.	.	TRBV7-2	TRBJ1-3	TGTGCCAGCAGGGCGGGGAACGCTGGAAACACCATATATTTT	CASRAGNAGNTIYF
TRBD2	few	TRBV5-1	TRBJ2-7	TGCGCCAGCAGCTTGGAGGCTAGCGGTATCCCGTACTTC	CASSLEASGIPYF
.	.	TRBV28	TRBJ2-7	TGTGCCAGCAGCGGCTACGAGCAGTACTTC	CASSGYEQYF
TRBD2	few	TRBV7-9	TRBJ2-7	TGTGCCAGCAGCGCCCCGGGAGGGGTGAACTACGAGCAGTACTTC	CASSAPGGVNYEQYF
.	few	TRBV5-1	TRBJ2-4	TGCGCCAGCAGCTTGGCCTTACAGGGTAAAGGCAAAAACATTCAGTACTTC	CASSLALQGKGKNIQYF
TRBD1	few	TRBV29-1	TRBJ1-1	TGCAGCGTCCGGACAGGGAGCACGAACACTGAAGCTTTCTTT	CSVRTGSTNTEAFF
.	.	TRBV15	TRBJ2-1	TGTGCCACCAGCAGAGATGGAGGGGGGAGGGCCAGGGAGCAGTTCTTC	CATSRDGGGRAREQFF
TRBD2	few	TRBV18	TRBJ2-7	TGTGCCAGCTCCCCTACTAGCGGGAGTCTCTACGAGCAGTACTTC	CASSPTSGSLYEQYF
.	.	TRBV5-5	TRBJ1-6	TGTGCCAGACTTGTTGATAATTCACCCCTCCACTTT	CARLVDNSPLHF
.	.	TRBV10-3	TRBJ1-1	TGTGCCATCAGTGCATACAGGGACGCGGACACTGAAGCTTTCTTT	CAISAYRDADTEAFF
.	.	TRBV27	TRBJ2-5	TGTGCCAGCAGCCGGAACTCAGGGGTAGGGACCCAGTACTTC	CASSRNSGVGTQYF
.	.	TRBV2	TRBJ1-2	TGTGCCAGCAGGGCTGGCTACACCTTC	CASRAGYTF
TRBD1	few	TRBV30	TRBJ1-4	TGTGCCTGGAGGAAAGACAGGGAAGGAACTAATGAAAAACTGTTTTTT	CAWRKDREGTNEKLFF
.	.	TRBV28	TRBJ2-3	TGTGCCAGCACCCGACATCAGCCCGACACAGATACGCAGTATTTT	CASTRHQPDTDTQYF
TRBD1	few	TRBV20-1	TRBJ1-2	TGCAGTGCTGCAGGGGGCCATGGCTACACCTTC	CSAAGGHGYTF
TRBD2	.	TRBV5-1	TRBJ2-3	TGCGCCAGCAGCTTTCAGCGGGGGACAACAGATACGCAGTATTTT	CASSFQRGTTDTQYF
.	.	TRBV5-6	TRBJ1-1	TGTGCCAGCAGTAGTAAGCAGGGATCCAGGTCAGGAGCTTTCTTT	CASSSKQGSRSGAFF
TRBD1	.	TRBV7-9	TRBJ1-2	TGTGCCAGCAGCTTAACACAGGGGAAGGTCTATGGCTACACCTTC	CASSLTQGKVYGYTF
.	few	TRBV7-2	TRBJ2-3	TGTGCCAGCAGCTTAGACTGGTCCGATACGCAGTATTTT	CASSLDWSDTQYF
.	.	TRBV30	TRBJ1-5	TGTGCCTGGAATGGGGGGGTAAGCAATCAGCCCCAGCATTTT	CAWNGGVSNQPQHF
.	.	TRBV5-8	TRBJ2-3	TGTGCCAGCAGCTTGGACAGGAATACGCAGTATTTT	CASSLDRNTQYF
TRBD2	few	TRBV18	TRBJ2-5	TGTGCCAGCTCACCGAGACTAGCGTACCAAGAGACCCAGTACTTC	CASSPRLAYQETQYF
.	few	TRBV9	TRBJ1-1	TGTGCCAGCAGCGTGGGCCCCGGATATCAGAACACTGAAGCTTTCTTT	CASSVGPGYQNTEAFF
.	.	TRBV2	TRBJ1-2	TGTGCCAGCAGTGAAGTGGGAGGAGTGAGTGGCTACACCTTC	CASSEVGGVSGYTF
.	.	TRBV7-9	TRBJ2-1	TGTGCCAGCAGCCTGAGCGAATACTTGAAGGACAATGAGCAGTTCTTC	CASSLSEYLKDNEQFF
.	few	TRBV23-1	TRBJ1-5	TGCGCCAGCAGTCAATTGACCGGGACAAAACTGAACAATCAGCCCCAGCATTTT	CASSQLTGTKLNNQPQHF